Included here is one T cell receptor beta chain sequence, with context. The target antigen is unknown. This entry comes from a study of cytomegalovirus exposure and HLA in healthy donors. General study points: In a later analysis, parvovirus B19, influenza, CMV and Epstein-Barr virus appeared linked to several top co-occurrence clusters.

The V and J ends lost 2 bases and 0 bases respectively, with 4 bases between them. The CDR3 runs to 13 residues. From germline, CDR1 is PRHDT and CDR2 FYEKMQ (reference sequence). Primers: 60 Vbeta forward and 13 Jbeta reverse. The data were produced by immunoSEQ multiplex PCR, yet TCRdb's version contains in-frame clones alone and is incomplete. The sample contains some 170,000 clones, just over 75% of which appear only once. This sequence was found in a woman in her thirties or forties in good health and CMV-seronegative. Input material: PBMCs. The J gene is TRBJ2-5, the V gene TRBV13; D unresolved. CDR3 sequence (DNA): TGTGCCAGCAGCTTACCCAACCAAGAGACCCAGTACTTC. The encoded protein is CASSLPNQETQYF.